This T cell receptor (beta chain) was found in a study of blood T cell repertoires in COVID-19. The wider study: PBMCs, B-cell-depleted T cells, or T cells provided the cDNA or gDNA that made up the material.

Germline V gives CDR1 SGHNT, CDR2 YYREEE (reference sequence). The V and J ends lost 6 bases and 3 bases respectively, with 13 bases between them. The CDR3 length is 14 residues. In the authors' methods: Reference gene primer amplification gave nucleated cell count estimates. The protocol was immunoSEQ multiplex PCR, while the TCRdb copy is restricted to in-frame clones and leaves out a portion. The V and J calls and clone size are taken from that table; D and trimming were inferred from the DNA. The sample holds approximately 54,000 clones, around nine tenths seen once. The source of this sequence is a man aged 45-65 years with acute or convalescent COVID-19. The rearrangement joins TRBV5-4 to TRBJ2-1; tentative D call: TRBD1 (5 bases). The source material was peripheral blood. DNA of the CDR3: TGTGCCAGCAACGAGGACAACTACTACAATGAGCAGTTCTTC. Translation: CASNEDNYYNEQFF.